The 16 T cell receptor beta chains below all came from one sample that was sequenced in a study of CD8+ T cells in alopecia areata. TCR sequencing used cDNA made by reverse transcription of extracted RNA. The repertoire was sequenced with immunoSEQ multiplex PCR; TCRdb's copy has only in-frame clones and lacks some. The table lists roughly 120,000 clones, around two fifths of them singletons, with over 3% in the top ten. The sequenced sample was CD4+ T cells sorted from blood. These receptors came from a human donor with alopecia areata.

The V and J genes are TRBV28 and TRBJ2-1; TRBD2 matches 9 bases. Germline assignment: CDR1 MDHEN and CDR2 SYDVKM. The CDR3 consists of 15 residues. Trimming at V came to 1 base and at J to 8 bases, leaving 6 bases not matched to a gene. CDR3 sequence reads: CASSLLSGRYHEQFF. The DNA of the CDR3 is TGTGCCAGCAGTTTATTAAGCGGGAGGTATCATGAGCAGTTCTTC.

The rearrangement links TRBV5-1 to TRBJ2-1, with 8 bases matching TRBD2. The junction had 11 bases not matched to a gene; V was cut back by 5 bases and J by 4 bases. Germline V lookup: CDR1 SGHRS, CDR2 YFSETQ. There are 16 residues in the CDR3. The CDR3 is CASRSGGGKGYNEQFF. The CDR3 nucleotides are TGCGCCAGCAGGAGCGGGGGCGGGAAGGGATACAATGAGCAGTTCTTC.

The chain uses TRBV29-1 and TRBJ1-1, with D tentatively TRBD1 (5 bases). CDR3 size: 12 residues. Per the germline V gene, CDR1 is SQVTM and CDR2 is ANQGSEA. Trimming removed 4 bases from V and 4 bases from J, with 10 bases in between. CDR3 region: CSVAQGVTEAFF. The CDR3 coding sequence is TGCAGCGTTGCCCAAGGGGTCACTGAAGCTTTCTTT. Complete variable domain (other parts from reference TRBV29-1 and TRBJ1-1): SAVISQKPSRDICQRGTSLTIQCQVDSQVTMMFWYRQQPGQSLTLIATANQGSEATYESGFVIDKFPISRPNLTFSTLTVSNMSPEDSSIYLCSVAQGVTEAFFGQGTRLTVV.

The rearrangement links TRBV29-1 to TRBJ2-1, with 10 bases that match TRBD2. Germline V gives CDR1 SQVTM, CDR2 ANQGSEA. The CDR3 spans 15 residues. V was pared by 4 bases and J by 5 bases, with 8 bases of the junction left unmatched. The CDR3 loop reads CSVGIGLAGDNEQFF. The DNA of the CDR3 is TGCAGCGTTGGGATCGGGCTAGCGGGGGACAATGAGCAGTTCTTC.

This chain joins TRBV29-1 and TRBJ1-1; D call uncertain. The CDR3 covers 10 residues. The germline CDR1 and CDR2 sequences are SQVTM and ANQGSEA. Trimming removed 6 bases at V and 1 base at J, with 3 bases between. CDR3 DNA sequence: TGCAGCGTGGGGAACACTGAAGCTTTCTTT. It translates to CSVGNTEAFF. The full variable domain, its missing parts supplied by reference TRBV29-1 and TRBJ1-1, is SAVISQKPSRDICQRGTSLTIQCQVDSQVTMMFWYRQQPGQSLTLIATANQGSEATYESGFVIDKFPISRPNLTFSTLTVSNMSPEDSSIYLCSVGNTEAFFGQGTRLTVV.

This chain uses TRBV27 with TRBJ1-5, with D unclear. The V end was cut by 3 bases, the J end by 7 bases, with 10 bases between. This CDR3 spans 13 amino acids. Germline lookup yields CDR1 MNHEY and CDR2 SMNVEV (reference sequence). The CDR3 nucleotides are TGTGCCAGCAGTTTTACGGCCGTCCAGCCCCAGCATTTT. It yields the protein CASSFTAVQPQHF.

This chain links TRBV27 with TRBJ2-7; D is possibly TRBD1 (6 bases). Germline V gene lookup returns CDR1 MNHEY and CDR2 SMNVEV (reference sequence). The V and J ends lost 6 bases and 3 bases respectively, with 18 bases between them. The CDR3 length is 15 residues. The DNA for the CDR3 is TGTGCCAGCAGGCAACAGAGAGGGGGTAGCTACGAGCAGTACTTC. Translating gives CASRQQRGGSYEQYF.

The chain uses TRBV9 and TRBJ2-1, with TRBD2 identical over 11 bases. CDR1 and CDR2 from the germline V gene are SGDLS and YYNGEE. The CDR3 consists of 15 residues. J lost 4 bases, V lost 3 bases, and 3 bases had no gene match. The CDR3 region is CASSAGLAAYNEQFF. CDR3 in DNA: TGTGCCAGCAGCGCGGGACTAGCGGCTTACAATGAGCAGTTCTTC.

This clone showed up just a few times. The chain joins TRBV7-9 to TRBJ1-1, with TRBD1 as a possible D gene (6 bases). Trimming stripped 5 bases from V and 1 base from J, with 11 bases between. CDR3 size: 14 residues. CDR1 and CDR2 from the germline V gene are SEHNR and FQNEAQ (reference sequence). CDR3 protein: CASSLTTGNTEAFF. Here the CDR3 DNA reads TGTGCCAGCAGCCTCACGACAGGGAACACTGAAGCTTTCTTT.

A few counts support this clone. CDR3 in amino acids: CSGIPSDSQETQYF. The CDR3 DNA reads TGCAGCGGTATCCCTTCCGACAGCCAAGAGACCCAGTACTTC. This chain uses TRBV29-1 with TRBJ2-5; TRBD1 is a possible D gene (5 bases). The CDR3 covers 14 residues. Germline V lookup: CDR1 SQVTM, CDR2 ANQGSEA. V lost 7 bases and J lost 1, with 16 bases in between.

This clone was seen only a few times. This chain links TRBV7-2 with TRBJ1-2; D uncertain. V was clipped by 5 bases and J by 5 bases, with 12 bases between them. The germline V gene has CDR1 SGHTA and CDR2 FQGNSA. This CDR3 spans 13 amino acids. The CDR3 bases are TGTGCCAGCAGCCCTCAGGACCCGTATGGCTACACCTTC. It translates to CASSPQDPYGYTF.

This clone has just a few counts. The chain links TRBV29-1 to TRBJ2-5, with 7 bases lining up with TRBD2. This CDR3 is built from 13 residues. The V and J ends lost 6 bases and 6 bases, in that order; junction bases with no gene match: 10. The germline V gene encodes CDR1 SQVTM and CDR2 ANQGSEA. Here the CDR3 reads CSVFGGSGKTQYF. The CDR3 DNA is TGCAGCGTATTTGGCGGGAGTGGGAAGACCCAGTACTTC.

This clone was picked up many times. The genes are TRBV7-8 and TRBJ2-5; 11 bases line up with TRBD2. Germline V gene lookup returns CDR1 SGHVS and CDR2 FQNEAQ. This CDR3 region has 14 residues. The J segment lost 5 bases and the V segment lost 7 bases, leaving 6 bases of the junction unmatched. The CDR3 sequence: CASTLLAGGETQYF. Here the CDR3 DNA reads TGTGCCAGCACCCTGCTAGCGGGAGGCGAGACCCAGTACTTC.

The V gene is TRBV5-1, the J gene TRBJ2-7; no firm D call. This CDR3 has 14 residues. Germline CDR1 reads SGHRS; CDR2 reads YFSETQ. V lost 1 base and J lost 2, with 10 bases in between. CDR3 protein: CASSLIVQPYEQYF. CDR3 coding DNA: TGCGCCAGCAGCTTGATCGTACAGCCCTACGAGCAGTACTTC.

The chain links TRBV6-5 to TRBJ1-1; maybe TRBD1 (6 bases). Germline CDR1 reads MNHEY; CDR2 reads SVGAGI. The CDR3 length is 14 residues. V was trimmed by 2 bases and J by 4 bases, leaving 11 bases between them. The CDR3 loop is CASSYSRGGTEAFF. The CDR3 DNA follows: TGTGCCAGCAGTTACAGCAGGGGTGGCACTGAAGCTTTCTTT.

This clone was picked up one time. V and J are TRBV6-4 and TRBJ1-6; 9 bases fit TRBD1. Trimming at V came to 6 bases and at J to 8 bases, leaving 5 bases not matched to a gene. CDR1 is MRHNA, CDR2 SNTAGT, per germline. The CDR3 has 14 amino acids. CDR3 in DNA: TGTGCCAGCAGGCGGACAGGGGAGGATTCACCCCTCCACTTT. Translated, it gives CASRRTGEDSPLHF.